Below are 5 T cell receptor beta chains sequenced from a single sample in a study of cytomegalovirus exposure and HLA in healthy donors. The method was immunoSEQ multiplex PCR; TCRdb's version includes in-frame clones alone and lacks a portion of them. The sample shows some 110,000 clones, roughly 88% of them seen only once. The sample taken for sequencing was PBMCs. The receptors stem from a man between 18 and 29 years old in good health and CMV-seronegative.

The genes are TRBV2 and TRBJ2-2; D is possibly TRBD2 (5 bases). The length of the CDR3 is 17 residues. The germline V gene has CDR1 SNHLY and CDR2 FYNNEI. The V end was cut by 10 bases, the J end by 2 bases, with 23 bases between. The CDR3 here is CATTLMALATNTGELFF. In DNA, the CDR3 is TGTGCCACCACCTTAATGGCCTTAGCGACAAACACCGGGGAGCTGTTTTTT.

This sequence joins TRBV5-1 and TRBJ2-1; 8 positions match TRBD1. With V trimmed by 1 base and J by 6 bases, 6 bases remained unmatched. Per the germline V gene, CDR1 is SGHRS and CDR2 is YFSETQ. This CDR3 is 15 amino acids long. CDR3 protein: CASSLSLQGGNEQFF. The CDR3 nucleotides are TGCGCCAGCAGCTTGTCCCTACAGGGGGGCAATGAGCAGTTCTTC.

CDR3 coding DNA: TGTGCCAGCCAGGGGGCAGGCCTCTCTGGCTACACCTTC. Encoded protein: CASQGAGLSGYTF. The chain couples TRBV27 to TRBJ1-2; TRBD1 aligns across 8 bases. This CDR3 is built from 13 residues. V dropped 8 bases and J dropped 7; count of bases not matched to a gene: 9. CDR1 and CDR2 from the germline V gene are MNHEY and SMNVEV (reference sequence).

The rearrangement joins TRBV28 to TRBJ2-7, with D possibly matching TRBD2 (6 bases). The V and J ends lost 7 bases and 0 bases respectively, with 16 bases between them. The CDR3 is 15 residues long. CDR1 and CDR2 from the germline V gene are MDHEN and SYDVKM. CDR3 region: CASTLDGTPSYEQYF. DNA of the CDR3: TGTGCCAGCACCTTAGATGGGACTCCCTCCTACGAGCAGTACTTC. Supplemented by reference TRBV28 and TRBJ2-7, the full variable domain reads DVKVTQSSRYLVKRTGEKVFLECVQDMDHENMFWYRQDPGLGLRLIYFSYDVKMKEKGDIPEGYSVSREKKERFSLILESASTNQTSMYLCASTLDGTPSYEQYFGPGTRLTVT.

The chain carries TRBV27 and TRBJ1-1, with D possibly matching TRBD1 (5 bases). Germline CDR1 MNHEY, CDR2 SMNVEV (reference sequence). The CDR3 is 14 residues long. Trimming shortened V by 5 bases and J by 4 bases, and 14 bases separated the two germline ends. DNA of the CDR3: TGTGCCAGCAGTCCACAGGAAAGACGCACTGAAGCTTTCTTT. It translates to CASSPQERRTEAFF.